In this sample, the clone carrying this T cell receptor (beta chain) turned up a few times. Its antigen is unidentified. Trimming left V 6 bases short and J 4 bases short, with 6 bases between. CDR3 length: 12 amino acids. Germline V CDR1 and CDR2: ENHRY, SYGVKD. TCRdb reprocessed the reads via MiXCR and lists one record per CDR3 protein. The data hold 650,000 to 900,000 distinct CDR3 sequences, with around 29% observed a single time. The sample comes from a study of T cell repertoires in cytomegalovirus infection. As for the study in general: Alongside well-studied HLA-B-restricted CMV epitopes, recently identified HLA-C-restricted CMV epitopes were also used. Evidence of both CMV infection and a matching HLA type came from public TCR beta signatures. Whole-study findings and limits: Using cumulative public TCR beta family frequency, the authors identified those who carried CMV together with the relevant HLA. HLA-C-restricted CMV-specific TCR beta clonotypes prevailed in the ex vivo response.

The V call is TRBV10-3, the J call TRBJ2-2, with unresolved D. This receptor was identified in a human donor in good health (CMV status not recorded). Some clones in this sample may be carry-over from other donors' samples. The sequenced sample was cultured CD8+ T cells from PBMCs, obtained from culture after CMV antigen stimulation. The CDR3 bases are TGTGCCATCAGGTGGTCCACCGGGGAGCTGTTTTTT. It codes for CAIRWSTGELFF.